This TCR beta chain was retrieved from a study of OX40 agonist ivuxolimab in advanced cancers. Assay used: immunoSEQ multiplex PCR; TCRdb lists only in-frame clones, some missing. The sample lists around 75,000 clones; 65% to 85% were seen once. The V gene lost 5 bases and the J gene lost 4 bases, with 9 bases spanning the gap. The germline gives CDR1 SGHTA, CDR2 FQGNSA. The CDR3 has 13 amino acids. Sequenced material: CD4+ or CD8+ T cells sorted from blood, taken in a trial of the OX40 agonist ivuxolimab. The V call is TRBV7-2, the J call TRBJ1-3; D is unresolved. The sequence derives from an adult with an advanced solid tumor such as melanoma, head and neck, liver or kidney cancer. The CDR3, as DNA: TGTGCCAGCAGCGACCGGTGGGGAAACACCATATATTTT. This translates into CASSDRWGNTIYF.